This note documents a single T cell receptor beta chain sequence. There is no known antigen for this receptor. No per-base quality is available; no much larger clone lies one base away. The sample originates from a study of shared clonotypes between healthy human individuals (dated by TCRdb to about 2020). About the full investigation: A couple of women and a few men aged 18 to 49 years were included in the cohort. Per donor, three plates each were used for CD4 naive and CD4 memory, two for CD8 naive, and one for CD8 memory. To estimate repertoire size and how much clonotype sharing occurs between individuals, the study deeply sequenced the blood TCR repertoires of five healthy adults. To increase sequencing depth and limit assay-specific biases, TCR repertoire library preparation and sequencing were carried out by different laboratories using diverse techniques. Each donor's leukapheresis produced roughly between about 0.8 and 8.9 billion PBMCs. What the study reported, not specific to this receptor: Compared with non-shared clonotypes, clonotypes shared by all four sorted-subset donors had higher generation probabilities. When several donors were compared, the shared fraction of clonotypes was 5% to 6.5% for naive CD4, around 3.6% for naive CD8, more than 2% for memory CD4, and around 0.4% for memory CD8. Rarefaction of sorted-subset datasets indicated incomplete sequencing despite the large sequencing depth. Pairwise subsampling indicated that sequencing depth was expected to affect the degree of clonotype sharing among donors. The genetic and exposure-history diversity represented was limited by the small number of donors. Naive subsets generally had larger estimated clonotype richness than memory subsets. Sampling was limited to blood, and TCR repertoires in tissue likely differ from TCR repertoires in blood.

V is cut back by 4 bases and J by 3 bases, with 3 bases in the junction unmatched. The germline V gene (reference sequence) gives CDR1 as SGHNT and CDR2 as YYREEE. The CDR3 spans 14 residues, from the cysteine through the phenylalanine. Solely the CDR3 DNA is kept, with 42 bases framed from the first base. Using the deep immunoSEQ assay, multiplex PCR amplified TCR CDR3 regions from genomic DNA. Extracted genomic DNA from each cell subset was distributed evenly across all wells of several immunoSEQ 96-well plates, and each plate was treated as a replicate. For sorted subsets, each replicate PCR was loaded with approximately 190 ng genomic DNA, equivalent to 30,000 to 35,000 T cell genomes. Purified libraries were measured with a Qubit 3.0 fluorometer, size-checked on a Bioanalyzer 2100, and measured again with the KAPA Library Quantification kit. Every immunoSEQ 96-well plate was sequenced on a dedicated single-read 150-cycle Illumina NextSeq 550 flow cell. On the study's bioinformatics: The immunoSEQ output contained only junctional sequences without quality scores, so filtering could not match that applied to full-length reads. To assign V/J genes and CDR3, sequences were annotated against IMGT germline references using PyIR, a Python wrapper for IgBLAST v1.9. Reads with weak V/J assignments (E-value above 1e-6), missing CDR3, stop codons, out-of-frame junctions, or ambiguous translated residues were removed. V3J clonotypes were defined as sequences sharing the same inferred V gene, J gene, and CDR3 amino acid sequence. Percentage overlap between repertoires was calculated by dividing the number of shared unique clonotypes by the size of the smaller repertoire. RTK rarefaction, the Chao1 estimator, and Recon v2.1 estimates of unobserved clonotypes were used to assess repertoire richness. Generation probabilities were computed with OLGA for all TCRbeta clonotypes obtained by the gDNA method from a few donors. As stored in TCRdb, this immuneACCESS dataset retains in-frame rearrangements with V and J assigned. A fraction of the clones does not appear; measured against another copy, unresolved V genes explain less than half of the discrepancy, and the remainder lacks a known reason. V and J calls and clone size are those listed in that table; D and trimming were worked out from the DNA. The sample includes about 590,000 clones, with less than 97% observed a single time. Of the sample, 0.095% to 0.12% is held by the ten largest clones.

CD8 naive samples were obtained by positive selection for CCR7 among CD45RO-negative cells, yielding a CD45RA+CCR7+ population from which TemRA cells were excluded. Donors were healthy HIV-negative adults with no recently reported acute infections or vaccinations. Every donor was a Caucasian adult living in Nashville, Tennessee, USA. After blood collection by leukapheresis, PBMCs were isolated using Ficoll-Histopaque density gradient centrifugation and then cryopreserved in the vapor phase of liquid nitrogen. Analytical flow cytometry was used to check the purity and quantity of every magnetically sorted T cell population. Genomic DNA was isolated from every sorted fraction and measured by UV absorbance on a Nanodrop 2000c.

What was sequenced was naive CD8+ T cells sorted from blood. The sample's cell subset or site, from its label and the paper: CD45RA+CCR7+. This clonotype originated in a woman aged 30 to 39 in good health. The sequence is built from TRBV5-4 and TRBJ2-7, with 11 bases matching TRBD1. The CDR3 protein is CASSIGTGGYEQYF. The DNA sequence follows: TGTGCCAGCAGCATCGGGACAGGGGGCTACGAGCAGTACTTC. Joined to the reference TRBV5-4 and TRBJ2-7 proteins, this CDR3 gives the full variable domain: ETGVTQSPTHLIKTRGQQVTLRCSSQSGHNTVSWYQQALGQGPQFIFQYYREEENGRGNFPPRFSGLQFPNYSSELNVNALELDDSALYLCASSIGTGGYEQYFGPGTRLTVT.